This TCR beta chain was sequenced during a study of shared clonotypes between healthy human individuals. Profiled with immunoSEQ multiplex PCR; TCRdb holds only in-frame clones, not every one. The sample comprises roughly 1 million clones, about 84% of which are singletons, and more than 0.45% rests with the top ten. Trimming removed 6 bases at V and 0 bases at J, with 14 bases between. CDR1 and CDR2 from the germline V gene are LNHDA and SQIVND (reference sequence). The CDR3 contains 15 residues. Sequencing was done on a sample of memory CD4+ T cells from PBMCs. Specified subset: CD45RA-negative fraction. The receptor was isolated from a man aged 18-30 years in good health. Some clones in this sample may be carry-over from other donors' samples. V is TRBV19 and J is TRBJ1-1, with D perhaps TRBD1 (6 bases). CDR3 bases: TGTGCCAGTAGCCTAAAGCAGGGGCTGAACACTGAAGCTTTCTTT. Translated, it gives CASSLKQGLNTEAFF.